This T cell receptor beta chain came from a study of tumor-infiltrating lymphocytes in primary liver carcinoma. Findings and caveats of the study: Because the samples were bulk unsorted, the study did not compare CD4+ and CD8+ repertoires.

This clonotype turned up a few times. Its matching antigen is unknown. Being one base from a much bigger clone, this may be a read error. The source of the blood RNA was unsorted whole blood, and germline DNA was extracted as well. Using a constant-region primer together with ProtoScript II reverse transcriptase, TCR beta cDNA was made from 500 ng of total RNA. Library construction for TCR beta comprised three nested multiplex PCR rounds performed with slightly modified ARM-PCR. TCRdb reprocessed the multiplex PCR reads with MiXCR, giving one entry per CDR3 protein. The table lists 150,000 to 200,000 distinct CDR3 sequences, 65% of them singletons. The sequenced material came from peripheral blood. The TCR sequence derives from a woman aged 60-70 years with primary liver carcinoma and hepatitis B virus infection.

The CDR3: CASSGREGGSPLHF. The CDR3 region has the DNA TGTGCCAGCAGCGGCAGGGAAGGAGGGTCACCCCTCCACTTT. The chain uses TRBV7-9 and TRBJ1-6, with a weak D call TRBD1 (5 bases). The V end lost 5 bases, the J end lost 10 bases, and 15 bases lay between the germline ends. This CDR3 contains 14 residues. Germline CDR1 reads SEHNR; CDR2 reads FQNEAQ (reference sequence).